Below, 8 T cell receptor beta chains from the same sample are listed, as sequenced in a study of Ad26.COV2.S vaccination and SARS-CoV-2 variants. The data were produced by immunoSEQ multiplex PCR, yet TCRdb's version contains in-frame clones alone and is incomplete. Seen here are roughly 510,000 clones, roughly 89% observed once, and the top ten hold more than 10%. The treatment is: roughly 20 received Ad26.COV2.S at low or high dose, single or two shots; several received placebo; per-sample allocation not given. Sampling occurred on day 63 after the first vaccine or placebo injection. The sample in question was peripheral blood, obtained in a trial of Ad26.COV2.S vaccine versus placebo. All receptors derive from a person between 18 and 65 years old who received the Ad26.COV2.S COVID-19 vaccine or a placebo.

This sequence joins TRBV28 and TRBJ2-7; D could derive from TRBD1 or TRBD2 (5 bases each). With 4 bases removed from V and 13 bases from J, the gap between germline ends came to 17 bases. The CDR3 runs to 12 residues. Germline V gene data show CDR1 as MDHEN and CDR2 as SYDVKM. The CDR3 reads CASSSPMERGYF. The CDR3, as DNA: TGTGCCAGCAGTTCCCCAATGGAGAGGGGTTACTTC.

The chain combines TRBV19 with TRBJ2-3; TRBD2 agrees at 9 bases. V shed 9 bases and J 2 bases; nucleotides not matched to a gene: 6. The CDR3 is 14 residues long. Germline assignment: CDR1 LNHDA and CDR2 SQIVND (reference sequence). CDR3 loop: CASFSGSLTDTQYF. The CDR3 region has the DNA TGTGCCAGCTTTAGCGGGAGTCTCACAGATACGCAGTATTTT.

This chain connects TRBV5-8 to TRBJ2-1, with TRBD1 matching 8 bases. The CDR3 sequence is 16 residues long. Germline-derived CDR1 and CDR2 are SGHTS and YDEGEE. V lost 5 bases to trimming and J lost 4 bases; unmatched junction nucleotides: 11. In DNA, the CDR3 is TGTGCCAGCAGTTCACCGGACAGGGCAGGTTACAATGAGCAGTTCTTC. It specifies CASSSPDRAGYNEQFF.

For this clone: At one end the junction does not follow the germline gene, possibly because of a read error. Other nucleotide sequences from this sample produce the same CDR3. The genes are TRBV12-3 or TRBV12-4 and TRBJ1-1; D is unclear. The CDR3 has 13 residues. This chain's CDR3 is CASSLVSETEAFF. The CDR3 DNA sequence: TGTGCCAGCAGTTTAGTTTCGGAGACTGAAGCCTTCTTT.

The chain combines TRBV10-3 with TRBJ2-1, with 14 bases lining up with TRBD2. CDR1 and CDR2 from the germline V gene are ENHRY and SYGVKD. The V gene end was trimmed by 10 bases and the J gene end by 6 bases; junction bases not matched to a gene: 8. The CDR3 totals 15 residues. The CDR3 reads CATSGTSGSRNEQFF. The CDR3 DNA sequence: TGTGCCACATCCGGGACTAGCGGGAGTCGCAATGAGCAGTTCTTC.

This chain links TRBV6-5 with TRBJ2-7; 8 nucleotides match TRBD2. V shed 5 bases and J 9 bases; nucleotides not matched to a gene: 12. CDR3 length: 14 residues. Germline CDR1 and CDR2: MNHEY and SVGAGI. As DNA, the CDR3 is TGTGCCAGCAGTCCGCGAGTTTGGGCGGGGGGGCAGTACTTC. Its protein is CASSPRVWAGGQYF.

This clone was seen a single time. The V call is TRBV7-2, the J call TRBJ2-2; 11 positions match TRBD1. Trimming cost V 7 bases and J 6 bases; bases outside gene matches: 1. CDR3 size: 13 residues. Germline V gene lookup returns CDR1 SGHTA and CDR2 FQGNSA. Here the CDR3 reads CASKGQGAGELFF. Written as DNA, the CDR3 is TGTGCCAGCAAGGGACAGGGGGCCGGGGAGCTGTTTTTT.

This clone showed up just a few times. The chain couples TRBV7-8 to TRBJ1-5; 7 nucleotides line up with TRBD1. The CDR3 contains 14 residues. CDR1 is SGHVS and CDR2 is FQNEAQ in the germline V gene. With 8 bases clipped from V and 11 bases from J, the junction kept 15 bases outside the gene matches. CDR3 coding DNA: TGTGCCAGCTCACAGGGGACAAGGGAAGGGGCCCAGCATTTT. Protein: CASSQGTREGAQHF.